The clone carrying this T cell receptor (beta chain) was counted between two and nine times. Antigen specificity is unknown. TCRdb ran MiXCR on the 5' RACE reads and lists one entry per CDR3 protein. Of tens of thousands of distinct CDR3 sequences in the sample, 7.9% were seen once. The CDR3 totals 16 residues. V lost 1 base and J lost 4, with 18 bases in between. Germline-derived CDR1 and CDR2 are DFQATT and SNEGSKA (reference sequence). This sample is part of a study of CD8 T cells in ankylosing spondylitis. Study-level findings and limits: Blood of patients with ankylosing spondylitis appeared to be characterized by a TCR beta motif of eight highly homologous variants. Significant enrichment of disease-linked clones was reportedly seen in matched ankylosing spondylitis synovial fluid.

Sequenced material: blood. The chain combines TRBV20-1 with TRBJ2-3; the D call may be TRBD1 or TRBD2 (6 bases each). This TCR was recovered from a male donor with ankylosing spondylitis or in good health (not recorded which). The CDR3 loop is CSARGPRGLASDTQYF. CDR3 in DNA: TGCAGTGCTAGAGGGCCCCGGGGGCTAGCGTCAGATACGCAGTATTTT.